The clone carrying this TCR beta chain occurred once. The conserved phenylalanine or tryptophan is not found at the CDR3 terminus, so this likely reflects a read error. This entry belongs to a study of tumor-infiltrating lymphocytes in primary liver carcinoma. The template, approximately 500 ng total RNA, yielded TCR beta cDNA made with a constant-region primer. Construction of TCR beta libraries relied on three successive nested multiplex PCR rounds employing slightly modified ARM-PCR. A C-beta reverse primer was combined with TRBV1-TRBV30 forward primers in the first two PCR rounds, and each round had approximately 10 cycles. TCRdb independently ran MiXCR on the multiplex PCR reads; one entry per CDR3 protein. The sample comprises 150,000 to 200,000 distinct CDR3 sequences, around four fifths of which are singletons, and over 15% rests with the top ten. Bulk tissue was left unsorted, and RNA and DNA were co-extracted from about 20-30 mg of it.

The CDR3 has 13 amino acids. The J segment lost 7 bases and the V segment lost 8 bases, leaving 8 bases of the junction unmatched. The germline CDR1 and CDR2 sequences are MNHEY and SVGAGI. This sequence originates from a man in his forties with primary liver carcinoma and hepatitis B virus infection. Sequenced input: tumor tissue from primary liver carcinoma. The chain recombines TRBV6-5 with TRBJ2-1, with 7 bases that match TRBD2. The CDR3 nucleotides are TGTGCCAGCGGTGGGGGGGGGAGGAATGAGCAGTTCTTA. This encodes CASGGGGRNEQFL.